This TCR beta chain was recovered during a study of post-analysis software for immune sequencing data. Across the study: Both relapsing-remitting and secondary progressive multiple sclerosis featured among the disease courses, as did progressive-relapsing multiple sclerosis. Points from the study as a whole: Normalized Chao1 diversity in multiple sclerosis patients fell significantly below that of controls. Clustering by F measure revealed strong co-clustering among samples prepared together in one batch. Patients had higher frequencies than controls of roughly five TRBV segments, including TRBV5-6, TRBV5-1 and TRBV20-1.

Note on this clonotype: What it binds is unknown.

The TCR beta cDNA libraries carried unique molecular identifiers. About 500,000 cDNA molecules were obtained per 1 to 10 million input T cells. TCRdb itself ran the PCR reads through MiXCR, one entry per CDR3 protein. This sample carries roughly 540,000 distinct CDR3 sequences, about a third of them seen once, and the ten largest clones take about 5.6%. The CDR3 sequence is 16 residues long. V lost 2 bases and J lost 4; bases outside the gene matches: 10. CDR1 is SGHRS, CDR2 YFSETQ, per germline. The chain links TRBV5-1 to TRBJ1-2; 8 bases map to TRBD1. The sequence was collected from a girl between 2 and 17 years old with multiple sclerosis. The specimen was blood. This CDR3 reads CASSLDQGAQGYGYTF. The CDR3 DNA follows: TGCGCCAGCAGCTTAGACCAGGGGGCGCAAGGCTATGGCTACACCTTC.